What follows describes a single TCR beta chain. This specimen comes from a study of blood T cell repertoires in COVID-19. Study context: The study drew acute and convalescent COVID-19 samples from the United States, Italy and Spain. Nucleic acid was either cDNA or gDNA, and it came from T cells, B-cell-depleted T cells, or PBMCs.

Authors' analysis steps: The authors estimated nucleated cell counts from reference gene primer amplification. The data were produced by immunoSEQ multiplex PCR, yet TCRdb's version contains in-frame clones alone and is incomplete. That table furnishes V, J and clone size, whereas the DNA furnished D and trimming. The table includes about 150,000 clones, 65% to 85% detected once. The sample comprised peripheral blood. The TCR originated in a man aged 25 to 40 with COVID-19, enrolled during active disease.

The chain's CDR3 is CASSNGQGPSYEQYF. Here the CDR3 DNA reads TGTGCCAGCAGCAATGGACAGGGGCCCTCCTACGAGCAGTACTTC. The J gene is TRBJ2-7, the V gene TRBV11-1; 9 positions match TRBD1. Germline CDR1 SGHAT, CDR2 FQDESV (reference sequence). V shed 5 bases and J 0 bases; nucleotides not matched to a gene: 5. The CDR3 sequence is 15 residues long.